This T cell receptor (beta chain) is from a study of neoadjuvant anti-PD-1 for oral cavity cancer (dated by TCRdb to 2020 to 2022). Study-level background: Before curative-intent surgical resection, most patients were given three to four biweekly doses of nivolumab at 3 mg/kg. Patients without progression received a fourth nivolumab dose around day 43 and underwent definitive surgical resection on days 50-56. Responders were defined as patients with complete response, partial response or stable disease by RECIST 1.1; non-responders were defined as patients with progression. The parent correlative cohort had around 11 patients and a response rate of roughly 32%. The full study reports these points: After neoadjuvant nivolumab, non-responders showed significantly higher T cell clonality (Gini index) in PBMCs than responders did. TCR analyses included only a few patients per response group, and the authors called for larger cohorts for validation. A higher pretreatment blood Treg/Th17 ratio correlated with both higher pretreatment blood TCRbeta clonality and lower post-treatment tumor TCRbeta clonality.

For deep sequencing, each PBMC sample was run in six replicates, with libraries mostly built from around 500 ng of input genomic DNA. The immunoSEQ hsTCRbeta kit was used to prepare TCRbeta libraries, following the manufacturer's instructions. An Illumina NovaSeq 6000 S4 flow cell was used to sequence the final libraries, which had first been combined to 3 nM. The authors processed their data as follows. Raw data preprocessing and quality control were performed with the immunoSEQ Analyzer. The analysis was limited to productive rearrangements, and each clonotype was defined by a unique CDR3 amino acid sequence. Using the R package tcR, the researchers computed the Gini-Simpson index as their estimate of repertoire clonality. Student's t test was used to compare Gini indices, while Pearson correlation assessed associations with tumor size change. TCRdb carries this immuneACCESS record with in-frame sequences only. Its versions omit some clonotypes, under half of them owing to an unresolved V gene in the studies checked, with the rest unexplained. V and J calls and clone size follow that table, whereas D and trimming were derived from the DNA. This sample holds 15,000 to 20,000 clones; 50% to 65% were observed only once. Approximately 2.4% of the sample goes to the ten largest clones.

What the time point label conveys for this sample: before neoadjuvant nivolumab. The patients had newly diagnosed stage II-IVA oral cavity squamous cell carcinoma and had not received any prior systemic or radiation treatment. The cohort consisted of patients with HPV-negative, locally advanced oral cavity squamous cell carcinoma. Peripheral blood mononuclear cells were analyzed directly, without maintenance or expansion in culture. Samples were obtained from a longitudinal correlative study of a single-arm phase II trial of neoadjuvant nivolumab in oral cavity squamous cell carcinoma. Subject-matched pre- and post-treatment PBMCs and tumors from three responders and three non-responders underwent genomic DNA-based TCRbeta sequencing. Peripheral blood mononuclear cells were collected once before nivolumab treatment and again after treatment, at the time of surgery. The Maxwell RSC DNA from Cells kit was used to isolate genomic DNA from PBMCs.

Comments on this clone: Its antigen specificity is not known. Within one base of it there is no much larger clone, and no base qualities were kept.

CDR1 is given as DFQATT and CDR2 as SNEGSKA, both from the germline V gene (reference sequence). From the cysteine up to the phenylalanine, the CDR3 has a length of 11 residues. Of the read, only the CDR3 DNA is kept; its 33 bases are in frame from base 1. The input for sequencing was PBMCs, taken before nivolumab (anti-PD-1) treatment. This receptor was obtained from a person between 40 and 79 years old with oral cavity squamous cell carcinoma. In this chain, TRBV20-1 is recombined with TRBJ2-7; the D gene is perhaps TRBD1, from 6 matching bases. The CDR3 here reads CGTRDIYEQYF. The nucleotide sequence is given as TGCGGCACCCGGGACATCTACGAGCAGTACTTC.